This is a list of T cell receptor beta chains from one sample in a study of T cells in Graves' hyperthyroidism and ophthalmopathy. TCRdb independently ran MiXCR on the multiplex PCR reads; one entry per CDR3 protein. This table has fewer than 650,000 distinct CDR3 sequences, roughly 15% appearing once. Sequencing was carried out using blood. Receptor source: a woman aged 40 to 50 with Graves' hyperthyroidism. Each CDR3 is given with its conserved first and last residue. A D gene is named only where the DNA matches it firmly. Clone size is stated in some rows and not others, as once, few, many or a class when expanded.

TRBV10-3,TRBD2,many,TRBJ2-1,CAISESGVRTSGLQGQFF,TGTGCCATCAGTGAGTCGGGGGTGAGGACTAGCGGGCTCCAAGGGCAGTTCTTC
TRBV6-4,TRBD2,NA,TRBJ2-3,CAIGLAGATDTQYF,TGTGCCATCGGACTAGCGGGAGCCACAGATACGCAGTATTTT
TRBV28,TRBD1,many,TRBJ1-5,CASSPYRGGNQPQHF,TGTGCCAGCAGCCCTTACAGGGGTGGCAATCAGCCCCAGCATTTT
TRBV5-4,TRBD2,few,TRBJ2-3,CASSLRLAGGLGDTQYF,TGTGCCAGCAGCCTACGACTAGCGGGGGGACTTGGGGATACGCAGTATTTT
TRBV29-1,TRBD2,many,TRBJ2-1,CSFESGRANEQFF,TGCAGCTTTGAGAGCGGGAGGGCCAATGAGCAGTTCTTC
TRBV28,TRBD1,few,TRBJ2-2,CASSLDRANIGELFF,TGTGCCAGCAGTTTAGACAGGGCGAATATCGGGGAGCTGTTTTTT
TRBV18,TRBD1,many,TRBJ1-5,CASSPLHDRVNQPQHF,TGTGCCAGCTCACCGCTTCACGACAGGGTCAATCAGCCCCAGCATTTT
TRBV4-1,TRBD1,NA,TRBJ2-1,CASSYTGDGEQFF,TGCGCCAGCAGCTATACAGGGGACGGCGAGCAGTTCTTC
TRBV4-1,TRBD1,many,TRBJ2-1,CASSQDEGAGEQFF,TGCGCCAGCAGCCAAGATGAGGGGGCTGGTGAGCAGTTCTTC
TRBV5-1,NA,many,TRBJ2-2,CASSLGSEAGELFF,TGCGCCAGCAGCTTGGGGTCAGAGGCCGGGGAGCTGTTTTTT
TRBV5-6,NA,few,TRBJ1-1,CASSFEGVTEAFF,TGTGCCAGCAGCTTCGAAGGGGTCACTGAAGCTTTCTTT
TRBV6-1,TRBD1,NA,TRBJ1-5,CASSEATDRFNQPQHF,TGTGCCAGCAGTGAAGCGACGGACAGGTTCAATCAGCCCCAGCATTTT
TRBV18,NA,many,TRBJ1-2,CASSPRDPLRYGYTF,TGTGCCAGCTCACCTCGAGACCCACTCCGATATGGCTACACCTTC
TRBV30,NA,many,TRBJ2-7,CAWTAGLGRSSYEQYF,TGTGCCTGGACGGCTGGTTTGGGCAGGAGCTCCTACGAGCAGTACTTC
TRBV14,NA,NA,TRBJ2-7,CASSLRQAGHEQYF,TGTGCCAGCAGCCTCCGACAGGCGGGTCACGAGCAGTACTTC
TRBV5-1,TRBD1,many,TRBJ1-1,CASSNGQGATEAFF,TGCGCCAGCAGCAACGGACAGGGGGCGACTGAAGCTTTCTTT
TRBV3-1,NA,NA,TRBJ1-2,CASSLMGRDYGYTF,TGTGCCAGCAGCCTAATGGGGCGGGACTATGGCTACACCTTC
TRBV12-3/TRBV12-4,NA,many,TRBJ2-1,CASSPGLQNYNEQFF,TGTGCCAGCAGTCCTGGACTCCAAAACTACAATGAGCAGTTCTTC
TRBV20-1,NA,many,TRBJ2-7,CSARTVSYEQYF,TGCAGTGCTAGGACGGTTTCCTACGAGCAGTACTTC
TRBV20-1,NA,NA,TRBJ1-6,CSAIVPDYNSPLHF,TGCAGTGCTATCGTGCCAGATTATAATTCACCCCTCCACTTT
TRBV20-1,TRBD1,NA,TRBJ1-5,CSARDSLTAQGASNQPQHF,TGCAGTGCTAGAGATTCCCTCACCGCGCAGGGGGCAAGCAATCAGCCCCAGCATTTT
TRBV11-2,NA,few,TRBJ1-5,CASSLDMAVNQPQHF,TGTGCCAGCAGCTTAGATATGGCAGTCAATCAGCCCCAGCATTTT
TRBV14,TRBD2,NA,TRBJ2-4,CASSDYSGRVNIQYF,TGTGCCAGCAGCGACTATAGCGGGAGGGTAAACATTCAGTACTTC
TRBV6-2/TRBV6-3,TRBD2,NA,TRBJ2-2,CASIRVTSVGTGELFF,TGTGCCAGCATCCGGGTCACTAGCGTCGGCACCGGGGAGCTGTTTTTT
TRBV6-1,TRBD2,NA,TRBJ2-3,CASRQLAGVADTQYF,TGTGCCAGCAGACAACTAGCGGGAGTTGCAGATACGCAGTATTTT
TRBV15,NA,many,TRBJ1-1,CATSIGQSNTEAFF,TGTGCCACCAGCATAGGACAGTCGAACACTGAAGCTTTCTTT
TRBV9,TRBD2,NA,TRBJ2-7,CASSGSGRVSMYEQYF,TGTGCCAGCAGCGGTAGCGGGAGGGTATCTATGTACGAGCAGTACTTC
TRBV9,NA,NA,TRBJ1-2,CASSVGQGQPYGYTF,TGTGCCAGCAGCGTAGGTCAGGGGCAGCCGTATGGCTACACCTTC
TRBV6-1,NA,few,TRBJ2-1,CASRTGVDNEQFF,TGTGCCAGCAGGACGGGGGTTGACAATGAGCAGTTCTTC
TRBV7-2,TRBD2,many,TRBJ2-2,CASSLDTPGLAITGELFF,TGTGCCAGCAGCTTAGACACCCCGGGACTAGCGATAACCGGGGAGCTGTTTTTT
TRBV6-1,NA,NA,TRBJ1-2,CASSARGGGYGYTF,TGTGCCAGCAGTGCCCGAGGCGGTGGCTATGGCTACACCTTC
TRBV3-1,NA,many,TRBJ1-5,CASSPPGQMGQPQHF,TGTGCCAGCAGCCCGCCGGGACAAATGGGTCAGCCCCAGCATTTT
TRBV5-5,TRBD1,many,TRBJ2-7,CASSLWGQGGSEQYF,TGTGCCAGCAGCTTGTGGGGACAGGGGGGAAGCGAGCAGTACTTC